The T cell receptor beta chain under discussion was sequenced for a study of shared clonotypes between healthy human individuals. Sorted-subset replicate PCRs used 200 ng DNA, around 31,000 T cell genomes. TCRdb's table, derived via immunoSEQ multiplex PCR, lists solely in-frame clones and lacks some. In the table there are roughly 1,600,000 clones, approximately 98.5% of which are singletons. Worth noting for this clone: Other nucleotide sequences in the sample specify the same CDR3.

Trimming at V came to 2 bases and at J to 1 base, leaving 2 bases not matched to a gene. Germline CDR1 and CDR2: KGHSH and LQKENI. CDR3 length equals 14 residues. Sequenced: naive CD4+ T cells sorted from blood. The subset: CD45RA+ positively selected. The sequence was obtained from a man aged 25 to 45 in good health. This chain links TRBV18 with TRBJ2-7; 7 positions match TRBD1. CDR3 sequence reads: CASSPETGSYEQYF. The CDR3, as DNA: TGTGCCAGCTCACCAGAGACAGGGTCCTACGAGCAGTACTTC.